A selection of T cell receptor beta chains follows, all from one sample in a study of blood T cell repertoires in COVID-19. Sequencing was performed with immunoSEQ multiplex PCR; in TCRdb, only in-frame clones are kept and a portion is missing. The sample includes 160,000 or so clones, roughly 75% of them seen just once. Source material: peripheral blood. These receptors originate from a man between 65 and 85 years old with active or convalescent COVID-19. The CDR3 runs from the conserved cysteine through the conserved F or W. The D gene is left open where the match is weak. The size of a clone is reported for some rows only, either as once, few or many, or as a class for expanded clones.

TRBJ2-5 | - | TRBV11-2 | TRBD2 | TGTGCCAGCAGCTTTTCTAGCGGGGAGAAAGAGACCCAGTACTTC | CASSFSSGEKETQYF
TRBJ2-3 | - | TRBV10-3 | TRBD2 | TGTGCCATCAGTGAGCCGGGACTAGCTGGCATAGATACGCAGTATTTT | CAISEPGLAGIDTQYF
TRBJ2-5 | - | TRBV10-3 | - | TGTGCCATCAGTGCGTACCAAGAGACCCAGTACTTC | CAISAYQETQYF
TRBJ2-1 | - | TRBV2 | TRBD2 | TGTGCCAGCAGTGAAGGTGTTGGGCGGGGGGGAAACAATGAGCAGTTCTTC | CASSEGVGRGGNNEQFF
TRBJ1-2 | - | TRBV10-3 | TRBD1 | TGTGCCATCAGGCCAGGGGGCATCCCCCTTGGACGAGGAGAAGGCTACACCTTC | CAIRPGGIPLGRGEGYTF
TRBJ1-3 | few | TRBV7-9 | TRBD1 | TGTGCCAGCAGCCCGGGACAGGGGGCCAGCTCTGGAAACACCATATATTTT | CASSPGQGASSGNTIYF
TRBJ2-3 | - | TRBV7-9 | TRBD2 | TGTGCCAGCAGCCCGTCAGGACTAGCGGGAGGGCCTAGCACAGATACGCAGTATTTT | CASSPSGLAGGPSTDTQYF
TRBJ1-1 | - | TRBV7-9 | TRBD1 | TGTGCCAGCAGCGTATCGGGACAGCCGCCCGGAGCTTTCTTT | CASSVSGQPPGAFF
TRBJ1-1 | many | TRBV28 | TRBD1 | TGTGCCAGCAGTGCAGGGGGAAACACTGAAGCTTTCTTT | CASSAGGNTEAFF
TRBJ1-1 | - | TRBV28 | - | TGTGCCAGCAGTTTAGGGAGAATGGGCACTGAAGCTTTCTTT | CASSLGRMGTEAFF
TRBJ1-3 | - | TRBV11-2 | - | TGTGCCAGCAGCCCCCGGGGAAACACCATATATTTT | CASSPRGNTIYF
TRBJ1-2 | - | TRBV5-1 | - | TGCGCCAGCAGCTTGGTTACTGAGACAGTATCTACCTATGGCTACACCTTC | CASSLVTETVSTYGYTF
TRBJ2-7 | - | TRBV6-5 | - | TGTGCCAGCAGAGATTCCGGGAGCTACGAGCAGTACTTC | CASRDSGSYEQYF
TRBJ1-5 | - | TRBV19 | - | TGTGCCAGTAGTCAGGCTCCGGGCAATCAGCCCCAGCATTTT | CASSQAPGNQPQHF
TRBJ2-5 | - | TRBV5-1 | TRBD2 | TGCGCCAGCAGCTCGGGACTAGCGGGACGAGAGACCCAGTACTTC | CASSSGLAGRETQYF
TRBJ2-3 | once | TRBV27 | TRBD2 | TGTGCCAGCCACAAGGCTGGACTAGCGGGAGATACGCAGTATTTT | CASHKAGLAGDTQYF
TRBJ2-1 | - | TRBV10-1 | TRBD2 | TGCGCCAGCAGTGGACTAGCGGGAGATGGTAATGAGCAGTTCTTC | CASSGLAGDGNEQFF
TRBJ1-2 | - | TRBV7-9 | - | TGTGCCAGCATCCTAGACTTTGGTGGCTACACCTTC | CASILDFGGYTF
TRBJ1-5 | - | TRBV19 | TRBD1 | TGTGCCAGTAGTATGGGACAGGAACAGCCCCAGCATTTT | CASSMGQEQPQHF
TRBJ1-1 | - | TRBV6-5 | - | TGTGCCAGCACCCAGGGGACTGAAGCTTTCTTT | CASTQGTEAFF
TRBJ2-7 | - | TRBV7-7 | TRBD1 | TGTGCTAGCAGCTTAGAGCCGGGACAGGGTTACGAGCAGTACTTC | CASSLEPGQGYEQYF
TRBJ2-6 | - | TRBV11-2 | - | TGTGCCAGCAGCTTAGGTCTCAGGGGGGCCAACGTCCTGACTTTC | CASSLGLRGANVLTF
TRBJ2-7 | once | TRBV4-2 | - | TGTGCCAGCAGCCAAGATCTTTCGTACGAGCAGTACTTC | CASSQDLSYEQYF
TRBJ1-1 | - | TRBV10-2 | - | TGCGCCAGCCGCTCCCCGACAAACACTGAAGCTTTCTTT | CASRSPTNTEAFF
TRBJ1-2 | - | TRBV7-9 | TRBD1 | TGTGCCAGCAGCTTTCAAGGGACAGACTATGGCTACACCTTC | CASSFQGTDYGYTF
TRBJ1-4 | - | TRBV28 | TRBD1 | TGTGCCAGCAGTATAACGGGACAGGGGAAAGGTGCGGAACTGTTTTTT | CASSITGQGKGAELFF
TRBJ2-1 | - | TRBV5-1 | - | TGCGCCAGCAGCATGGGACTGCCCGGGAATGAGCAGTTCTTC | CASSMGLPGNEQFF
TRBJ1-5 | - | TRBV28 | TRBD1 | TGTGCCAGCCAGACAGGGGGCGAATATCAGCCCCAGCATTTT | CASQTGGEYQPQHF
TRBJ2-7 | - | TRBV3-1/TRBV3-2 | - | TGTGCCAGCAGCAGGGACTTCAAGAGCTCCTACGAGCAGTACTTC | CASSRDFKSSYEQYF
TRBJ1-3 | - | TRBV29-1 | - | TGCAGCGTCCACTCGAGCGGATTTGGAAACACCATATATTTT | CSVHSSGFGNTIYF
TRBJ2-5 | once | TRBV5-1 | - | TGCGCCAGCAGCGCCAATTCGGGAGAGACCCAGTACTTC | CASSANSGETQYF
TRBJ2-3 | - | TRBV11-2 | TRBD2 | TGTGCCAGCAGCTCAGGACTAGCGGGAGTTGTAGATACGCAGTATTTT | CASSSGLAGVVDTQYF
TRBJ2-5 | - | TRBV11-1 | TRBD1 | TGTGCCAGCAGCCTCAGGGGGCGACGAGAGACCCAGTACTTC | CASSLRGRRETQYF
TRBJ1-2 | - | TRBV30 | - | TGTGCCTGGAGGAATGCCCGTCAGACACTTAATGGCTACACCTTC | CAWRNARQTLNGYTF
TRBJ1-6 | - | TRBV10-3 | TRBD1 | TGTGCCATCAGTGACTCGGGACAGGGGGGATCACCCCTCCACTTT | CAISDSGQGGSPLHF
TRBJ2-1 | once | TRBV11-2 | - | TGTGCCAGCAGCCAGGCCTACGACTCCTACAATGAGCAGTTCTTC | CASSQAYDSYNEQFF
TRBJ2-1 | - | TRBV24-1 | TRBD2 | TGTGCCACCAGTGAAGGAGGACTAGCGGGAGGTGAGCAGTTCTTC | CATSEGGLAGGEQFF
TRBJ2-3 | - | TRBV5-6 | TRBD2 | TGTGCCAGCAGCCCAGCTACTAGCGCATATACGCAGTATTTT | CASSPATSAYTQYF
TRBJ2-2 | - | TRBV28 | - | TGTGCCAGCAGTCGTTGGGATCAGGGAAGCACCGGGGAGCTGTTTTTT | CASSRWDQGSTGELFF
TRBJ1-1 | - | TRBV6-5 | - | TGTGCCAGCAGGGCGGCGGGGAACACTGAAGCTTTCTTT | CASRAAGNTEAFF
TRBJ1-5 | - | TRBV27 | - | TGTGCCAGCAGTTCGAGTATTCGCAATCAGCCCCAGCATTTT | CASSSSIRNQPQHF
TRBJ2-7 | - | TRBV10-1 | TRBD2 | TGCGCCAGCAGTCCCGGACTAGCGGGGACCTACGAGCAGTACTTC | CASSPGLAGTYEQYF
TRBJ2-7 | - | TRBV6-5 | - | TGTGCCAGCAGCCGACAGGCTTCCTACGAGCAGTACTTC | CASSRQASYEQYF
TRBJ2-1 | once | TRBV9 | - | TGTGCCAGCAGCGTAGGCGGGGAGTACAATGAGCAGTTCTTC | CASSVGGEYNEQFF
TRBJ2-7 | - | TRBV4-1 | TRBD1 | TGCGCCAGCAGCCAAGACCGGGACAGGGGGTACGAGCAGTACTTC | CASSQDRDRGYEQYF
TRBJ1-1 | once | TRBV7-9 | - | TGTGCCAGCACCCTCTCCGGTGAAGCTTTCTTT | CASTLSGEAFF
TRBJ2-7 | few | TRBV6-5 | - | TGTGCCAGCAGTTACACAGACAGAAACTACGAGCAGTACTTC | CASSYTDRNYEQYF
TRBJ2-3 | - | TRBV5-1 | TRBD1 | TGCGCCAGCAGCTTGGGAACAGGGGGGACAGATACGCAGTATTTT | CASSLGTGGTDTQYF
TRBJ2-3 | - | TRBV6-2/TRBV6-3 | - | TGTGCCAGCAGTTACGTTCGGGGTAATATCGCTAGCACAGATACGCAGTATTTT | CASSYVRGNIASTDTQYF
TRBJ1-4 | - | TRBV12-3/TRBV12-4 | - | TGTGCCAGCAGCCGCGACAGTAATGAAAAACTGTTTTTT | CASSRDSNEKLFF
TRBJ1-1 | - | TRBV5-1 | - | TGCGCCAGCAGCAACGGACTGCAGAACACTGAAGCTTTCTTT | CASSNGLQNTEAFF
TRBJ2-1 | few | TRBV5-6 | - | TGTGCCAGCAGCTCCGCGGTCGGGGGGCCCGCCTACAATGAGCAGTTCTTC | CASSSAVGGPAYNEQFF
TRBJ1-2 | once | TRBV2 | - | TGTGCCAGGACAGGTCAATCAAATGTAGGCTACACCTTC | CARTGQSNVGYTF
TRBJ1-5 | - | TRBV7-2 | - | TGTGCCAGCAGCTTAGGGTCCAGCCAGGCCTATAGCAATCAGCCCCAGCATTTT | CASSLGSSQAYSNQPQHF
TRBJ2-1 | - | TRBV7-9 | TRBD1 | TGTGCCAGCAGCCCCGGACGGGACAGACGCCAGTTCTTC | CASSPGRDRRQFF
TRBJ2-1 | - | TRBV4-3 | TRBD1 | TGCGCCAGCAGCCAAGTCAGAAACAGGGGAACCTACAATGAGCAGTTCTTC | CASSQVRNRGTYNEQFF
TRBJ2-5 | - | TRBV11-2 | - | TGTGCCAGCAGTTTCGGAGGGGTATCCCAAGAGACCCAGTACTTC | CASSFGGVSQETQYF
TRBJ1-5 | - | TRBV7-8 | TRBD1 | TGTGCCAGCAGCGCGGACAGGGGAAGCAATCAGCCCCAGCATTTT | CASSADRGSNQPQHF